A selection of T cell receptor beta chains follows, all from one sample in a study of blood T cell repertoires in COVID-19. Profiling relied on immunoSEQ multiplex PCR, and the TCRdb table lists in-frame clones only, not all of them. The profile shows about 270,000 clones, about 82% of them singletons. The sequenced material came from peripheral blood. The source of these receptors is an elderly woman with COVID-19, enrolled during active disease. CDR3s include the opening cysteine and the closing phenylalanine or tryptophan. A D gene is named only where the DNA matches it firmly. For some rows the clone size is stated as once, few or many, or as a class when expanded; others skip it.

clone size | J gene | V gene | D gene | CDR3 DNA | CDR3 protein
- | TRBJ1-1 | TRBV4-1 | - | TGCGCCAGCAGCCAAGCCGGGTTAGGGGCGAAAGCTTTCTTT | CASSQAGLGAKAFF
- | TRBJ1-2 | TRBV30 | - | TGTGCCTGGAGTGTCATGGGCGGGACTGGAGGCTACACCTTC | CAWSVMGGTGGYTF
- | TRBJ2-1 | TRBV2 | TRBD2 | TGTGCCAGCAGCCCACGTGCGGGGGGGCCCAATGAGCAGTTCTTC | CASSPRAGGPNEQFF
- | TRBJ1-2 | TRBV7-8 | TRBD1 | TGTGCCAGCAGTATTGGGACAGGGGGGTATGGCTACACCTTC | CASSIGTGGYGYTF
- | TRBJ1-2 | TRBV19 | - | TGTGCCAGTAGTATCCACAGGTCCCTTCTAGCTAACTATGGCTACACCTTC | CASSIHRSLLANYGYTF
- | TRBJ2-7 | TRBV18 | - | TGTGCCAGCTCACCCCTCTCCGGCGGGGGCCCCTACGAGCAGTACTTC | CASSPLSGGGPYEQYF
- | TRBJ1-6 | TRBV3-1/TRBV3-2 | - | TGTGCCAGCAGCCAAGTCGGGTCACCCCTCCACTTT | CASSQVGSPLHF
- | TRBJ1-4 | TRBV30 | TRBD1 | TGTGCCTGGAGTCCACTTGACAGGGGAAATGAAAAACTGTTTTTT | CAWSPLDRGNEKLFF
- | TRBJ1-5 | TRBV7-9 | - | TGTGCCAGCAGCTCCCACGGGGGGGTCAGTCAGCCCCAGCATTTT | CASSSHGGVSQPQHF
once | TRBJ1-2 | TRBV7-2 | TRBD1 | TGTGCCAGCAGCTTTAACAGGGGGCGGGACAACTATGGCTACACCTTC | CASSFNRGRDNYGYTF
- | TRBJ1-2 | TRBV19 | TRBD1 | TGTGCCAGTAGTATAGGAAGGACAGGCCCTTCCACTAACTATGGCTACACCTTC | CASSIGRTGPSTNYGYTF
- | TRBJ2-3 | TRBV2 | - | TGTGCCAGCAGTGGTGGGGGCCAAACTAGCACAGATACGCAGTATTTT | CASSGGGQTSTDTQYF
few | TRBJ1-1 | TRBV18 | TRBD1 | TGTGCCAGCTCACTTGCGGGACAGGGTGACACTGAAGCTTTCTTT | CASSLAGQGDTEAFF
few | TRBJ1-6 | TRBV6-2/TRBV6-3 | - | TGTGCCAGCAGTGTAACAGGGAGTGAGAATTCACCCCTCCACTTT | CASSVTGSENSPLHF
- | TRBJ1-5 | TRBV2 | TRBD1 | TGTGCCAGCAGCGGACAGGGGCCCTCCCCCCAGCATTTT | CASSGQGPSPQHF
- | TRBJ2-2 | TRBV18 | TRBD1 | TGTGCCAGCTCGTACGGACAGGGGGCCGGGGAGCTGTTTTTT | CASSYGQGAGELFF
- | TRBJ2-1 | TRBV19 | TRBD1 | TGTGCCAGTAGTTTCCAGGGGGACCCCTCCTACAATGAGCAGTTCTTC | CASSFQGDPSYNEQFF